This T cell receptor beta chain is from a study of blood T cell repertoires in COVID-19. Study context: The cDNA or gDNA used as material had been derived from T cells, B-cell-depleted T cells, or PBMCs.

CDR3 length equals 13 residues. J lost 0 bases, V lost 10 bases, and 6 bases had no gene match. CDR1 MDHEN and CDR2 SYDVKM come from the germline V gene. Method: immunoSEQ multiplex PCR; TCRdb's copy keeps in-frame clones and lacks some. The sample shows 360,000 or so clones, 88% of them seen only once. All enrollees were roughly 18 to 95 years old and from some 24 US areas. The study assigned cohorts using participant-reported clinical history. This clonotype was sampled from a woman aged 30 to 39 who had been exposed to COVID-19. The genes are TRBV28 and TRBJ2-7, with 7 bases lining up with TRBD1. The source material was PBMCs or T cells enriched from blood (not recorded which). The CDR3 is CAIQTGTSYEQYF. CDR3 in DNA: TGTGCCATCCAGACAGGGACCTCCTACGAGCAGTACTTC. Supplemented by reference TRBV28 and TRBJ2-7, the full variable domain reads DVKVTQSSRYLVKRTGEKVFLECVQDMDHENMFWYRQDPGLGLRLIYFSYDVKMKEKGDIPEGYSVSREKKERFSLILESASTNQTSMYLCAIQTGTSYEQYFGPGTRLTVT.